The 15 T cell receptor beta chains below were found in one sample sequenced in a study of T cells in Graves' hyperthyroidism and ophthalmopathy. The investigators amplified TCR beta CDR3 regions from RNA transcripts. RT-PCR in the first round (using the HTBI primer set) targeted the TCR CDR3. MiXCR, applied by TCRdb to the multiplex PCR reads, yields one record per CDR3 protein. The sample holds around 300,000 distinct CDR3 sequences; 12% to 15% are singletons and the top ten take roughly 33%. Sequencing was performed on blood. These receptors came from a woman between 40 and 55 years old with Graves' ophthalmopathy.

This clonotype was seen many times. The rearrangement joins TRBV20-1 to TRBJ1-4; D gene uncertain. Germline assignment: CDR1 DFQATT and CDR2 SNEGSKA (reference sequence). The V and J ends lost 3 bases and 3 bases respectively, with 8 bases between them. This CDR3 has 13 residues. The CDR3 region is CSAREGANEKLFF. The CDR3, as DNA: TGCAGTGCTAGGGAGGGAGCTAATGAAAAACTGTTTTTT.

V usage is TRBV5-6 and J usage is TRBJ1-5, with D unresolved. Germline lookup yields CDR1 SGHDT and CDR2 YYEEEE. The V end was cut by 2 bases, the J end by 6 bases, with 6 bases between. This CDR3 is built from 12 residues. CDR3 residues: CASSFAGQPQHF. CDR3 DNA: TGTGCCAGCAGCTTCGCGGGTCAGCCCCAGCATTTT. Complete variable domain (other parts from reference TRBV5-6 and TRBJ1-5): DAGVTQSPTHLIKTRGQQVTLRCSPKSGHDTVSWYQQALGQGPQFIFQYYEEEERQRGNFPDRFSGHQFPNYSSELNVNALLLGDSALYLCASSFAGQPQHFGDGTRLSIL.

V and J are TRBV9 and TRBJ2-1, with D perhaps matching TRBD2 (5 bases). Germline V lookup: CDR1 SGDLS, CDR2 YYNGEE. Trimming took 0 bases from V and 0 from J, leaving 16 bases between them. CDR3 length: 18 amino acids. The CDR3, as DNA: TGTGCCAGCAGCGTAGAGCGTGGGAGAGAAAGCTCCTACAATGAGCAGTTCTTC. This translates into CASSVERGRESSYNEQFF.

On this clonotype itself: With a much larger clone just one base away, this may be a read error. The conserved phenylalanine or tryptophan is not found at the CDR3 terminus, so this likely reflects a read error. The CDR3 loop is CASSPGQEETQYL. The CDR3 bases are TGTGCCAGCTCACCGGGGCAGGAGGAGACCCAGTACCTC. The gene calls are TRBV18 and TRBJ2-5, with D perhaps TRBD1 (5 bases). This CDR3 is built from 13 residues. Trimming took off 3 bases at V and 5 bases at J, with 10 bases between the two ends. Germline CDR1 is KGHSH and CDR2 is LQKENI.

This clonotype was seen repeatedly, ten times or more. V and J are TRBV6-2 or TRBV6-3 and TRBJ1-1; no definite D call. CDR1 and CDR2 (germline): MNHEY, SVGEGT. V lost 8 bases and J lost 8, with 12 bases in between. This CDR3 has 11 amino acids. This CDR3 reads CASLRDGEAFF. The CDR3 coding sequence is TGTGCCAGCCTGAGGGATGGGGAAGCTTTCTTT.

This clonotype was recorded many times. V is TRBV12-3 or TRBV12-4 and J is TRBJ2-2, with D possibly being TRBD2 (5 bases). V lost 6 bases, J lost 4 bases, and 18 bases lay in between. This CDR3 comprises 16 residues. The CDR3 loop is CASSRTSSRGTGELFF. CDR3 DNA: TGTGCCAGCAGCCGTACTAGTTCCCGGGGCACCGGGGAGCTGTTTTTT.

At least ten counts were recorded for this clonotype. V usage is TRBV12-3 or TRBV12-4 and J usage is TRBJ1-1; D gene ambiguous. This CDR3 region has 11 residues. V dropped 1 base and J dropped 7 bases, with 4 bases sitting between them. CDR3 loop: CASSLVGEAFF. In DNA form, the CDR3 reads TGTGCCAGCAGTTTAGTAGGTGAAGCTTTCTTT.

In this sample, this clonotype turned up many times. The V call is TRBV19, the J call TRBJ1-1, with D perhaps matching TRBD1 (5 bases). Germline V gene lookup returns CDR1 LNHDA and CDR2 SQIVND (reference sequence). CDR3 length: 15 amino acids. V was cut by 9 bases and J by 4 bases, with 21 bases left in between. Here the CDR3 DNA reads TGTGCCAGCCAAAACCGGGGGGGGAGAATCACTGAAGCTTTCTTT. Translating it yields CASQNRGGRITEAFF.

The V call is TRBV18, the J call TRBJ2-3, with 11 positions matching TRBD2. Germline trimming cut 2 bases from V and 4 bases from J; bases unmatched to any gene: 14. CDR3 length: 19 residues. CDR1 is KGHSH and CDR2 is LQKENI in the germline V gene. CDR3 region: CASSPRLAGGQQRADTQYF. The CDR3 DNA follows: TGTGCCAGCTCACCAAGGCTAGCGGGGGGCCAACAACGGGCAGATACGCAGTATTTT.

In this sample, this clonotype turned up many times. CDR3 DNA sequence: TGCAGTGCTAGAGGGGGGTTGCGTGGAGGCAATCAGCCCCAGCATTTT. Translation: CSARGGLRGGNQPQHF. The chain joins TRBV20-1 to TRBJ1-5; tentative D call: TRBD1 (5 bases). Trimming left V 1 base short and J 2 bases short, with 15 bases between. The CDR3 extends over 16 amino acids. Per the germline V gene, CDR1 is DFQATT and CDR2 is SNEGSKA (reference sequence).

This clonotype appeared many times. The chain is built from TRBV27 and TRBJ1-5, with D uncertain. The V gene's germline CDR1 is MNHEY and CDR2 SMNVEV (reference sequence). This CDR3 is built from 15 residues. V was clipped by 3 bases and J by 2 bases, with 11 bases between them. CDR3 DNA: TGTGCCAGCAGTTTGTTTTATCGTGGCAATCAGCCCCAGCATTTT. Encoded protein: CASSLFYRGNQPQHF.

As to this clonotype: A much more abundant neighbour one base away suggests this may be a read error. This rearrangement joins TRBV2 to TRBJ1-6; 8 nucleotides agree with TRBD1. Trimming removed 6 bases from V and 11 bases from J; junction bases left unmatched: 6. The CDR3 extends over 13 amino acids. Germline CDR1 SNHLY, CDR2 FYNNEI. The CDR3: CASSRGRGPPLHF. CDR3 sequence (DNA): TGTGCCAGCAGCAGGGGGCGAGGTCCACCCCTCCACTTT. Combining the CDR3 with reference TRBV2 and TRBJ1-6 gives the whole variable domain EPEVTQTPSHQVTQMGQEVILRCVPISNHLYFYWYRQILGQKVEFLVSFYNNEISEKSEIFDDQFSVERPDGSNFTLKIRSTKLEDSAMYFCASSRGRGPPLHFGNGTRLTVT.

J is TRBJ2-7 and V is TRBV20-1, with TRBD1 identical over 11 bases. The CDR3 is 15 residues long. After removal of 6 bases from V and 3 bases from J, the junction contained 10 bases not matched to a gene. Germline values: CDR1 DFQATT, CDR2 SNEGSKA (reference sequence). CDR3 amino acids: CSASSEDRGLYEQYF. The CDR3 nucleotides read TGCAGTGCCAGTTCGGAGGACAGGGGGCTCTACGAGCAGTACTTC.

The CDR3 region is CASSLYRQNTGELFF. The CDR3 nucleotides are TGTGCCAGCAGTTTATACAGACAGAACACCGGGGAGCTGTTTTTT. The rearrangement joins TRBV27 to TRBJ2-2, with D unresolved. The CDR3 contains 15 residues. Per the germline V gene, CDR1 is MNHEY and CDR2 is SMNVEV (reference sequence). V lost 1 base to trimming and J lost 1 base, with 7 bases between them.

At least ten counts were recorded for this clonotype. The J gene is TRBJ1-1, the V gene TRBV7-9; D perhaps matches TRBD1 (6 bases). CDR3 size: 17 residues. Germline V lookup: CDR1 SEHNR, CDR2 FQNEAQ (reference sequence). V dropped 2 bases and J dropped 5 bases, with 21 bases sitting between them. Here the CDR3 reads CASSLFRGLGRSTEAFF. In DNA form, the CDR3 reads TGTGCCAGCAGCTTATTCCGGGGGCTTGGCCGTAGTACTGAAGCTTTCTTT.